Given below is one T cell receptor beta chain in context. Its antigen is still unknown. Nothing much larger sits one base from this clone, and base qualities are not available. The sample comes from a study of control samples from healthy donors and cancer patients (dated by TCRdb to 2020 to 2021). There are 14 amino acids in the CDR3, from cysteine to phenylalanine inclusive. The only DNA kept is the CDR3, 42 bases in frame from the first base. V is trimmed back by 3 bases and J by 6 bases, and the junction contains 4 bases that no gene match accounts for. As encoded in the germline V gene, CDR1 is SGDLS while CDR2 is YYNGEE. Libraries were made using the immunoSEQ multiplex PCR assay. TCRdb carries this immuneACCESS record with in-frame sequences only. Its versions omit some clonotypes, under half of them owing to an unresolved V gene in the studies checked, with the rest unexplained. This sample lists roughly 150,000 clones; 93% were detected once. The ten largest clonotypes hold around 2.4% of the sample.

This clonotype originated in a man aged 50 or older in good health. Source material: blood. The chain is made from TRBV9 and TRBJ2-2, with 8 bases matching TRBD1. The CDR3 region reads CASSEDRVAGELFF. The nucleotide sequence reads TGTGCCAGCAGCGAGGACAGGGTGGCCGGGGAGCTGTTTTTT.